Listed here are 19 T cell receptor beta chains from one sample, sequenced in a study of a mutant IDH1 vaccine in newly diagnosed glioma. Stated time point: baseline, week 1 (first vaccination visit). As for treatment: pre-vaccination baseline after standard-of-care therapy. Libraries were prepared by immunoSEQ multiplex PCR; TCRdb keeps only in-frame clonotypes and omits some of them. The repertoire consists of about 92,000 clones, with around four fifths occurring once and the leading ten covering less than 8.5%. Sequencing was performed on PBMCs, taken from a glioma patient treated with radiotherapy, temozolomide or both. Receptors originate from a man in his forties or fifties with glioma.

The chain carries TRBV5-6 and TRBJ2-7, with 8 bases matching TRBD2. The germline CDR1 and CDR2 sequences are SGHDT and YYEEEE. V lost 2 bases, J lost 0 bases, and 13 bases stayed unmatched. The CDR3 consists of 18 residues. The CDR3 loop is CASSFRQSTSGNSYEQYF. The CDR3 coding sequence is TGTGCCAGCAGCTTCAGGCAGAGTACTAGCGGAAACTCCTACGAGCAGTACTTC.

The CDR3 sequence is CASSQLSSGANVLTF. CDR3 DNA: TGCGCCAGCAGCCAGCTAAGCTCTGGGGCCAACGTCCTGACTTTC. V gene TRBV4-3 combines with J gene TRBJ2-6; D remains unclear. Trimming shortened V by 3 bases and J by 0 bases, and 6 bases separated the two germline ends. The length of the CDR3 is 15 residues. Germline V gives CDR1 LGHNA, CDR2 YSLEER.

A few counts support this clone. V gene TRBV11-2 combines with J gene TRBJ2-2; 7 bases agree with TRBD2. The CDR3 is made up of 13 amino acids. Trimming at V came to 5 bases and at J to 6 bases, leaving 3 bases not matched to a gene. Germline CDR1 reads SGHAT; CDR2 reads FQNNGV. In DNA form, the CDR3 reads TGTGCCAGCAGCCAACTAGCGTCCGGGGAGCTGTTTTTT. Translation gives CASSQLASGELFF.

This chain links TRBV4-3 with TRBJ1-1; D gene unclear. CDR1 and CDR2 from the germline V gene are LGHNA and YSLEER. CDR3 length equals 12 residues. V gave up 0 bases and J gave up 8 bases, with 7 bases separating them. This CDR3 reads CASSQDGAEAFF. The CDR3 bases are TGCGCCAGCAGCCAAGATGGTGCAGAAGCTTTCTTT.

In regard to this clone: A read error may account for a junction end that differs from germline. The chain couples TRBV7-7 to TRBJ2-5; TRBD2 is a possible D gene (5 bases). Germline V gene sequence: CDR1 SSHAT, CDR2 FNYEAQ (reference sequence). The CDR3 covers 14 residues. CDR3 sequence (DNA): TGTGCTAGCAGCTTGACCGTTGGCGGGGAGACCCAGTACTTC. Translated: CASSLTVGGETQYF.

The chain combines TRBV7-6 with TRBJ1-2; no definite D call. The CDR3 sequence is 13 residues long. V was shortened by 1 base and J by 3 bases, with 6 bases between the two germline ends. The germline V gene has CDR1 SGHVS and CDR2 FNYEAQ. CDR3: CASSLGPDYGYTF. The CDR3 coding sequence is TGTGCCAGCAGCTTAGGGCCAGACTATGGCTACACCTTC.

The chain is built from TRBV5-1 and TRBJ2-7; D not resolved. The CDR3 is made up of 13 amino acids. Germline CDR1 is SGHRS and CDR2 is YFSETQ. V lost 4 bases and J 5 bases, leaving 13 bases between the germline ends. Here the CDR3 DNA reads TGCGCCAGCAGCGGTAGTAGGGCGGACGAGCAGTACTTC. This gives the protein CASSGSRADEQYF.

This clone was counted once. V and J are TRBV7-2 and TRBJ1-2, with 8 bases that match TRBD1. The V gene's germline CDR1 is SGHTA and CDR2 FQGNSA. The J segment lost 6 bases and the V segment lost 5 bases, leaving 14 bases of the junction unmatched. The CDR3 is 16 amino acids. CDR3 sequence: CASSHYSRTGRDGYTF. The CDR3 region has the DNA TGTGCCAGCAGCCACTACTCTCGGACAGGGAGAGATGGCTACACCTTC. The full variable domain, rest sourced from reference TRBV7-2 and TRBJ1-2, is GAGVSQSPSNKVTEKGKDVELRCDPISGHTALYWYRQSLGQGLEFLIYFQGNSAPDKSGLPSDRFSAERTGGSVSTLTIQRTQQEDSAVYLCASSHYSRTGRDGYTFGSGTRLTVV.

The rearrangement links TRBV4-2 to TRBJ2-3; 15 nucleotides align to TRBD2. The V gene's germline CDR1 is LGHNA and CDR2 YNFKEQ. V shed 1 base and J 3 bases; nucleotides not matched to a gene: 8. The CDR3 length is 19 residues. The CDR3 loop reads CASSQGTSGRARVTDTQYF. The CDR3 region has the DNA TGTGCCAGCAGCCAAGGGACTAGCGGGAGGGCCCGGGTGACAGATACGCAGTATTTT.

This clone has a handful of counts. The chain uses TRBV18 and TRBJ2-7; 8 nucleotides agree with TRBD1. Germline CDR1 and CDR2: KGHSH and LQKENI. The ends lost 5 bases at V and 3 bases at J; junction bases unmatched: 9. The CDR3 extends over 15 amino acids. In DNA, the CDR3 is TGTGCCAGCTCAGGACAGGCAGGGGGCGTCTACGAGCAGTACTTC. It is translated as CASSGQAGGVYEQYF.

The table lists this clone with a count of one. The chain has TRBV10-2 and TRBJ2-5; TRBD2 aligns across 7 bases. V trimming: 5 bases; J trimming: 5 bases; junction bases outside the gene matches: 11. The length of the CDR3 is 15 residues. Germline CDR1 and CDR2: WSHSY and SAAADI. The CDR3 protein is CASSWGLRGLETQYF. The DNA for the CDR3 is TGCGCCAGCAGTTGGGGACTAAGAGGGTTGGAGACCCAGTACTTC.

Ten or more counts support this clone. The rearrangement uses TRBV19 and TRBJ2-7; D gene uncertain. CDR1 and CDR2 from the germline V gene are LNHDA and SQIVND (reference sequence). The ends were cut back, 3 bases at V and 2 bases at J, with 11 bases in the middle. The CDR3 spans 14 residues. Written as DNA, the CDR3 is TGTGCCAGTAGTATCGGGCAGGAAACCTACGAGCAGTACTTC. This codes for CASSIGQETYEQYF.

V usage is TRBV19 and J usage is TRBJ2-1; a weak D match, TRBD2 (7 bases). The CDR3 runs 16 residues. Germline-derived CDR1 and CDR2 are LNHDA and SQIVND (reference sequence). V was cut by 4 bases and J by 9 bases, with 22 bases left in between. The CDR3 coding sequence is TGTGCCAGTAGTACAGGGGAGGGGACTCCCAGGGGTGAGCAGTTCTTC. Translated: CASSTGEGTPRGEQFF.

V usage is TRBV30 and J usage is TRBJ2-7; 7 bases agree with TRBD1. The V and J ends lost 0 bases and 3 bases, in that order; junction bases with no gene match: 5. The germline CDR1 and CDR2 sequences are GTSNPN and SVGIG (reference sequence). CDR3 size: 14 residues. CDR3 coding DNA: TGTGCCTGGAGTGTAGGGGGACAGCTCTACGAGCAGTACTTC. Protein: CAWSVGGQLYEQYF.

The chain employs TRBV10-3 and TRBJ1-3, with D perhaps TRBD1 (5 bases). V shed 0 bases and J shed 0 bases, with 9 bases lying between them. This CDR3 region has 16 residues. Germline V CDR1 and CDR2: ENHRY, SYGVKD. The CDR3 DNA reads as TGTGCCATCAGTGAGTCCGACAGCTCCTCTGGAAACACCATATATTTT. The encoded protein is CAISESDSSSGNTIYF.

The gene calls are TRBV7-2 and TRBJ1-1; weak D call: TRBD1 (5 bases). Per the germline V gene, CDR1 is SGHTA and CDR2 is FQGNSA. The CDR3 extends over 17 amino acids. V lost 7 bases, J lost 1 base, and 22 bases lay in between. In DNA, the CDR3 is TGTGCCAGCACCCTTTTGGGGCAGGGAAGGGGGAACACTGAAGCTTTCTTT. Translated, it gives CASTLLGQGRGNTEAFF. Together with reference TRBV7-2 and TRBJ1-1, the CDR3 gives the full variable domain: GAGVSQSPSNKVTEKGKDVELRCDPISGHTALYWYRQSLGQGLEFLIYFQGNSAPDKSGLPSDRFSAERTGGSVSTLTIQRTQQEDSAVYLCASTLLGQGRGNTEAFFGQGTRLTVV.

The chain combines TRBV19 with TRBJ2-6; TRBD1 is a possible D gene (6 bases). The V end was cut by 7 bases, the J end by 4 bases, with 17 bases between. Germline-derived CDR1 and CDR2 are LNHDA and SQIVND (reference sequence). This CDR3 contains 16 residues. CDR3 in amino acids: CASTPRTGSGANVLTF. CDR3 DNA sequence: TGTGCCAGTACCCCCAGAACAGGGTCGGGGGCCAACGTCCTGACTTTC.

This chain uses TRBV6-5 with TRBJ1-5; D is unresolved. Germline V gives CDR1 MNHEY, CDR2 SVGAGI. The CDR3 extends over 14 amino acids. V was pared by 5 bases and J by 4 bases, with 12 bases between. The CDR3 nucleotides read TGTGCCAGCAGTGACCCGGGAGGTAATCAGCCCCAGCATTTT. This gives the protein CASSDPGGNQPQHF.

The rearrangement joins TRBV19 to TRBJ1-5; 7 bases are shared with TRBD1. CDR1 and CDR2 (germline): LNHDA, SQIVND (reference sequence). The CDR3 contains 15 residues. J was trimmed by 3 bases and V by 3 bases; bases with no gene match: 5. The CDR3 reads CASSMTGKTNQPQHF. The CDR3 DNA follows: TGTGCCAGTAGTATGACAGGGAAGACCAATCAGCCCCAGCATTTT. The complete variable domain, with remaining parts taken from reference TRBV19 and TRBJ1-5, reads DGGITQSPKYLFRKEGQNVTLSCEQNLNHDAMYWYRQDPGQGLRLIYYSQIVNDFQKGDIAEGYSVSREKKESFPLTVTSAQKNPTAFYLCASSMTGKTNQPQHFGDGTRLSIL.